This T cell receptor beta chain was obtained from a study of OX40 agonist ivuxolimab in advanced cancers. Study-wide background: Every 2 weeks, patients received ivuxolimab intravenously, dosed at 0.01 to 10 mg/kg. Study observations and caveats: At 0.1 to 3.0 mg/kg and by week 6, CD4+ and CD8+ T cells in the blood had expanded clonally. Low clonal expansion, among the lowest seen, marked partial responders at 0.1-3.0 mg/kg.

This CDR3 contains 16 residues. Per the germline V gene, CDR1 is KGHSH and CDR2 is LQKENI. V was clipped by 6 bases and J by 3 bases; unmatched bases: 8. Concerning this clone itself: The antigen is unknown.

TCRdb's table, derived via immunoSEQ multiplex PCR, lists solely in-frame clones and lacks some. Here the sample spans approximately 60,000 clones, 77% being singletons. The receptor comes from an adult with an advanced solid tumor such as melanoma, head and neck, liver or kidney cancer. This specimen consisted of CD4+ or CD8+ T cells sorted from blood, obtained in a trial of the OX40 agonist ivuxolimab. The V and J genes are TRBV18 and TRBJ1-1; 12 bases align to TRBD1. The CDR3 protein is CASSGTGGIGDTEAFF. CDR3 coding DNA: TGTGCCAGCTCCGGGACAGGGGGCATCGGGGACACTGAAGCTTTCTTT. Based on the CDR3 plus reference TRBV18 and TRBJ1-1, the full variable domain is NAGVMQNPRHLVRRRGQEARLRCSPMKGHSHVYWYRQLPEEGLKFMVYLQKENIIDESGMPKERFSAEFPKEGPSILRIQQVVRGDSAAYFCASSGTGGIGDTEAFFGQGTRLTVV.